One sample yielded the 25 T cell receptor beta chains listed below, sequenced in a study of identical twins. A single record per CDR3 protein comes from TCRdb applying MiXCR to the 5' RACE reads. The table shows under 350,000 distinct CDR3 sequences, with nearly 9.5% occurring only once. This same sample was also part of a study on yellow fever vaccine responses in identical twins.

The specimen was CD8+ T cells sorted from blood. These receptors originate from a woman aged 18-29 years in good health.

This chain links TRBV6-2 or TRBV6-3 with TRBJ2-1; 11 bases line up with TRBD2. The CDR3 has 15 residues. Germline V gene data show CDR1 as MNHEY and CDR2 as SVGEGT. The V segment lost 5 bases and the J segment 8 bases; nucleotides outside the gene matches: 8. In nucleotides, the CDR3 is TGTGCCAGCAGTAATCTAGCGGGAGGTCTAGATGAGCAGTTCTTC. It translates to CASSNLAGGLDEQFF.

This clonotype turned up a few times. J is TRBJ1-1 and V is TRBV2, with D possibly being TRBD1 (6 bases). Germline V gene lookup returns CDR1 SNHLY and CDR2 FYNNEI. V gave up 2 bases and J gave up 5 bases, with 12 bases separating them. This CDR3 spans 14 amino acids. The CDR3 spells CASSERGAHTEAFF. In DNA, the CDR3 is TGTGCCAGCAGTGAAAGGGGGGCGCATACTGAAGCTTTCTTT.

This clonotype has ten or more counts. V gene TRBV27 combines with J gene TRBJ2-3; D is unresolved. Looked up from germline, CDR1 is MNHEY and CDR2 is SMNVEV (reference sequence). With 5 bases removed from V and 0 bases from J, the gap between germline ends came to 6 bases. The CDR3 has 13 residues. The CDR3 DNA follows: TGTGCCAGCAGTCCGTCAAGCACAGATACGCAGTATTTT. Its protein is CASSPSSTDTQYF.

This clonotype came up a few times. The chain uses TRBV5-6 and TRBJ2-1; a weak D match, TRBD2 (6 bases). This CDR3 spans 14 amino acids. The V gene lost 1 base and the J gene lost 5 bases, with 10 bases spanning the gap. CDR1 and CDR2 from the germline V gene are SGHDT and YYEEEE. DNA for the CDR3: TGTGCCAGCAGCTTGCTCTCTAGCGACAATGAGCAGTTCTTC. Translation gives CASSLLSSDNEQFF.

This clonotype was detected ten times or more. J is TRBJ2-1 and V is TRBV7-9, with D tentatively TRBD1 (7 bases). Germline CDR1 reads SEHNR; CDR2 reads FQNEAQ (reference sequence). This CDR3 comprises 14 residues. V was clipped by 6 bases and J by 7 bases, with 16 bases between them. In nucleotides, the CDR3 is TGTGCCAGCAGGGGGTACTCAGGGGGGAATGAGCAGTTCTTC. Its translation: CASRGYSGGNEQFF.

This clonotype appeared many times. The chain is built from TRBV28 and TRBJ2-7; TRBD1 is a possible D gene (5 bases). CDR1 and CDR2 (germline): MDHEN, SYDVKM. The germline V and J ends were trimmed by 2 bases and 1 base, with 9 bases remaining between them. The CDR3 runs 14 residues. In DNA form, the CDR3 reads TGTGCCAGCAGTTTAAGGACAATTTCCTACGAGCAGTACTTC. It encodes CASSLRTISYEQYF.

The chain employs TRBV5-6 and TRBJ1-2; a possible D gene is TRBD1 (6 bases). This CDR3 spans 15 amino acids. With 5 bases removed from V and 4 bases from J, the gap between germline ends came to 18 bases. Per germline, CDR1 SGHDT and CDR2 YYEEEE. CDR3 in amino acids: CASSQRQEYIYGYTF. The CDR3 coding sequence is TGTGCCAGCAGTCAAAGACAGGAGTATATCTATGGCTACACCTTC.

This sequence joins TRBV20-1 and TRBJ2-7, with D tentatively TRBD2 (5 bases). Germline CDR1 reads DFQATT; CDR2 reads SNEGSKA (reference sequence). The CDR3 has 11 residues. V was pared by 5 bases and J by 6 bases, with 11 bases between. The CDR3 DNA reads TGCAGTGCTCGGCGGGTATCCGAGCAGTACTTC. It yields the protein CSARRVSEQYF.

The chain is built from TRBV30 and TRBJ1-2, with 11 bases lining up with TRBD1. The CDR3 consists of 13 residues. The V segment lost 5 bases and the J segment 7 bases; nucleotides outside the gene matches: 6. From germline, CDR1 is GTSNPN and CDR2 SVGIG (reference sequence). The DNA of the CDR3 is TGTGCCTGGGATGCCGGGACAGGGGGTGGCTACACCTTC. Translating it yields CAWDAGTGGGYTF.

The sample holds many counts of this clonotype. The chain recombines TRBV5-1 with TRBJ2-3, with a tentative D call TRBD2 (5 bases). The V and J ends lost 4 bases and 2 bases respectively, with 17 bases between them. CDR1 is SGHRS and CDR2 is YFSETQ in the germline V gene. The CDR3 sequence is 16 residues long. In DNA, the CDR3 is TGCGCCAGCAGCACCCCCGGGGTACATATCACAGATACGCAGTATTTT. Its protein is CASSTPGVHITDTQYF.

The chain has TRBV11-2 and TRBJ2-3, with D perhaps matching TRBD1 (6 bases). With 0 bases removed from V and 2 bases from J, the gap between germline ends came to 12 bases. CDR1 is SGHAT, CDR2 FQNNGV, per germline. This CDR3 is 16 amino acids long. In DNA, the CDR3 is TGTGCCAGCAGCTTAGATTGGACAGAGACCACAGATACGCAGTATTTT. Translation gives CASSLDWTETTDTQYF.

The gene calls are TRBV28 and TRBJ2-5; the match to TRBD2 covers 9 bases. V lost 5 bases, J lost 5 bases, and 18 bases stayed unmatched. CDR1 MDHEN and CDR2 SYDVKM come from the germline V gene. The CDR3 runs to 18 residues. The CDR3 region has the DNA TGTGCCAGCAGTCCGCCCGGTTTGCCTAGCGGGATACGGGAGACCCAGTACTTC. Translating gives CASSPPGLPSGIRETQYF. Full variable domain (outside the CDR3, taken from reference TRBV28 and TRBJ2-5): DVKVTQSSRYLVKRTGEKVFLECVQDMDHENMFWYRQDPGLGLRLIYFSYDVKMKEKGDIPEGYSVSREKKERFSLILESASTNQTSMYLCASSPPGLPSGIRETQYFGPGTRLLVL.

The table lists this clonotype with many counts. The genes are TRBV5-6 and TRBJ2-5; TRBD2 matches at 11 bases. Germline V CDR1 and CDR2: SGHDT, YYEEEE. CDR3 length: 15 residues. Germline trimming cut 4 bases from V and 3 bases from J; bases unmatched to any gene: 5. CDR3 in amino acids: CASSPPGLAEETQYF. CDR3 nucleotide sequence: TGTGCCAGCAGCCCACCGGGACTAGCGGAAGAGACCCAGTACTTC.

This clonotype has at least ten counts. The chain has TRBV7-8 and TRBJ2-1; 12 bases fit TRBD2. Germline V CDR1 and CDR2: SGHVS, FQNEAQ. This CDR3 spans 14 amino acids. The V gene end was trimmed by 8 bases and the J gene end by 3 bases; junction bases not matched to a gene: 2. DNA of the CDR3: TGTGCCAGCCTACTAGCGGGGGGCTACAATGAGCAGTTCTTC. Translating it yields CASLLAGGYNEQFF.

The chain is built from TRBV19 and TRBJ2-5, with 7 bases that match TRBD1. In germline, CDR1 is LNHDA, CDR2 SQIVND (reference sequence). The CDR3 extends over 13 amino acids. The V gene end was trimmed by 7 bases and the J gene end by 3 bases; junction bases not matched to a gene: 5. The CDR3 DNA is TGTGCCAGTACCGACAGGGTGGAAGAGACCCAGTACTTC. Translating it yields CASTDRVEETQYF.

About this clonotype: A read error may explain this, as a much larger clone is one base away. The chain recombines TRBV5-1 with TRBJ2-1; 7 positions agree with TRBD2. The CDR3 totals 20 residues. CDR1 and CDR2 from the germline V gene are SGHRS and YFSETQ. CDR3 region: CTSSLEQGVLLAAQSNEQFF. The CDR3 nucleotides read TGCACCAGCAGCTTGGAGCAGGGTGTTTTGCTAGCGGCCCAGTCCAATGAGCAGTTCTTC.

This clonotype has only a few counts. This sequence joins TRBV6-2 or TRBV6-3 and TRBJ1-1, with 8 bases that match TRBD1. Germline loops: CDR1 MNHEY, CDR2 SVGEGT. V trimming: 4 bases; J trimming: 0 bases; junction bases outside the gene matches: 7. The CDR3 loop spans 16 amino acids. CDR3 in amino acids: CASSLDRAKMNTEAFF. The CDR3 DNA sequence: TGTGCCAGCAGTTTGGACAGGGCGAAAATGAACACTGAAGCTTTCTTT.

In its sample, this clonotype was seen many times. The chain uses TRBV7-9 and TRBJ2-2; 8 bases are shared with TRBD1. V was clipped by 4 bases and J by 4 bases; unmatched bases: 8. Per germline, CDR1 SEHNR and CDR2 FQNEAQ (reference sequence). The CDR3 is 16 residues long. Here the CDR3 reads CASSSHRDRPTGELFF. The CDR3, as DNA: TGTGCCAGCAGCTCCCACCGGGACAGGCCCACCGGGGAGCTGTTTTTT.

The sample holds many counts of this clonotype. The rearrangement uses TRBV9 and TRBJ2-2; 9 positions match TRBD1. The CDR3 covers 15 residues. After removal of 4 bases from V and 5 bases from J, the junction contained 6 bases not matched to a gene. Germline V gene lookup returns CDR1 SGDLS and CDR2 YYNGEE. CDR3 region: CASSYGTGRTGELFF. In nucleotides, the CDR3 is TGTGCCAGCAGCTATGGGACAGGGCGGACCGGGGAGCTGTTTTTT.

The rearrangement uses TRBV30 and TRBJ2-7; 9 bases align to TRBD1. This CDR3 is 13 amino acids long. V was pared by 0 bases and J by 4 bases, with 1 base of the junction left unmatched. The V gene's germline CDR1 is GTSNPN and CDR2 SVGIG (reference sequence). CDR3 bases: TGTGCCTGGAGTGTCGGGACAGGGTACGAGCAGTACTTC. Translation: CAWSVGTGYEQYF.

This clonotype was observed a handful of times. The DNA of the CDR3 is TGTGCCAGCAGCTTGGGTTTCGGGGGCGAGGAGCCATACATTCAGTACTTC. Protein: CASSLGFGGEEPYIQYF. The J gene is TRBJ2-4, the V gene TRBV5-5; perhaps D is TRBD1 or TRBD2 (6 bases each). V was cut by 0 bases and J by 8 bases, with 21 bases left in between. Germline V gene lookup returns CDR1 SGHKS and CDR2 YYEKEE (reference sequence). This CDR3 spans 17 amino acids.

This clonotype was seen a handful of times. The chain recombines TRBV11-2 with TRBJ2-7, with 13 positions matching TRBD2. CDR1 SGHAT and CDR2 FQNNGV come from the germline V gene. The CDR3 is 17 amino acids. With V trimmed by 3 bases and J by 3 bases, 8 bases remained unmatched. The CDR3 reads CASSFGTSGDIHYEQYF. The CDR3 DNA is TGTGCCAGCAGCTTTGGGACTAGCGGGGACATTCACTACGAGCAGTACTTC.

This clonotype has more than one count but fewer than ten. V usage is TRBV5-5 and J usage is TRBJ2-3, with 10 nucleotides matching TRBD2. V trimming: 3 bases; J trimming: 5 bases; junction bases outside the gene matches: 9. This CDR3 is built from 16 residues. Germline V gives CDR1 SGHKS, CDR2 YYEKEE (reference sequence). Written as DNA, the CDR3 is TGTGCCAGCAGCTCCCACCTAGCGGGAGTTCAAGATACGCAGTATTTT. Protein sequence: CASSSHLAGVQDTQYF.

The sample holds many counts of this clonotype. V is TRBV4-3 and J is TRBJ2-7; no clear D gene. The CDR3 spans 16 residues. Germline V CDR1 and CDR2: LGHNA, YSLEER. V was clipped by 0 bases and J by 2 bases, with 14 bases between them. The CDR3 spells CASSQDLPTGPYEQYF. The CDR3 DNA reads TGCGCCAGCAGCCAAGATCTCCCGACCGGACCCTACGAGCAGTACTTC.

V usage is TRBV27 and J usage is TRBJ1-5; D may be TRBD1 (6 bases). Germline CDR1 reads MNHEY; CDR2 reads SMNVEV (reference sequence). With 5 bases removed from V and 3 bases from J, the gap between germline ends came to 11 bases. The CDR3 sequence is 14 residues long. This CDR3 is CASSTTGFNQPQHF. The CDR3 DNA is TGTGCCAGCAGTACCACAGGGTTCAATCAGCCCCAGCATTTT.